The next 16 T cell receptor beta chains were all read from a single sample in a study of blood T cell repertoires in COVID-19. The assay was immunoSEQ multiplex PCR, and TCRdb's table has in-frame clones only and misses some. The table lists 65,000 to 90,000 clones, approximately 76% of them singletons. The sequenced sample was peripheral blood. These receptors were taken from a man in his 70s with active or convalescent COVID-19.

The chain combines TRBV20-1 with TRBJ2-5, with TRBD2 matching over 11 bases. Unmatched junction bases numbered 6, after V lost 3 bases and J lost 6 bases. The CDR3 sequence is 14 residues long. The germline V gene has CDR1 DFQATT and CDR2 SNEGSKA (reference sequence). CDR3 nucleotide sequence: TGCAGTGCTAGTGTGGGACTAGCGGTTAAGACCCAGTACTTC. Protein product: CSASVGLAVKTQYF.

The rearrangement joins TRBV5-1 to TRBJ1-6; TRBD1 agrees at 9 bases. Germline V CDR1 and CDR2: SGHRS, YFSETQ. The CDR3 has 14 amino acids. The trim removed 2 bases at V and 7 bases at J, leaving 1 base unmatched. CDR3 sequence (DNA): TGCGCCAGCAGCTTCGGACAGGGGAATTCACCCCTCCACTTT. It specifies CASSFGQGNSPLHF.

This clone has a handful of counts. This chain connects TRBV30 to TRBJ1-5; D is possibly TRBD1 (6 bases). CDR3 length: 15 amino acids. CDR1 is GTSNPN and CDR2 is SVGIG in the germline V gene (reference sequence). Trimming shortened V by 2 bases and J by 4 bases, and 15 bases separated the two germline ends. CDR3 coding DNA: TGTGCCTGGAGTAGGACCGGGACACCAAATCAGCCCCAGCATTTT. Translated: CAWSRTGTPNQPQHF.

V gene TRBV6-5 combines with J gene TRBJ2-1, with 8 bases matching TRBD1. This CDR3 is 12 amino acids long. The germline gives CDR1 MNHEY, CDR2 SVGAGI. V dropped 8 bases and J dropped 10; count of bases not matched to a gene: 7. The chain's CDR3 is CASGDRLLEQFF. The CDR3 region has the DNA TGTGCCAGCGGGGACAGGTTATTGGAGCAGTTCTTC.

The sample holds one count of this clone. This chain connects TRBV9 to TRBJ1-6, with D hard to call. V was shortened by 4 bases and J by 15 bases, with 17 bases between the two germline ends. CDR3 length: 13 amino acids. Germline V gene lookup returns CDR1 SGDLS and CDR2 YYNGEE. In nucleotides, the CDR3 is TGTGCCAGCAGCACACCGGGAAAGTCATACCTCCACTTT. Translating it yields CASSTPGKSYLHF.

The CDR3 loop reads CATGQGEWTDTQYF. The CDR3 DNA reads as TGTGCCACTGGACAGGGGGAGTGGACAGATACGCAGTATTTT. The V gene is TRBV24-1, the J gene TRBJ2-3; 10 nucleotides match TRBD1. Germline V CDR1 and CDR2: KGHDR, SFDVKD. The CDR3 is made up of 14 amino acids. V lost 10 bases to trimming and J lost 3 bases; unmatched junction nucleotides: 6.

The chain couples TRBV7-8 to TRBJ2-1; tentatively, D is TRBD1 (6 bases). This CDR3 is built from 14 residues. The V end lost 3 bases, the J end lost 7 bases, and 13 bases lay between the germline ends. Germline CDR1 reads SGHVS; CDR2 reads FQNEAQ. CDR3 DNA: TGTGCCAGCAGCTTCGGCAACAGGGCGAATGAGCAGTTCTTC. Encoded protein: CASSFGNRANEQFF.

The chain links TRBV30 to TRBJ1-2; D is possibly TRBD1 (5 bases). The CDR3 has 15 amino acids. Trimming removed 1 base from V and 3 bases from J, with 15 bases in between. From germline, CDR1 is GTSNPN and CDR2 SVGIG (reference sequence). As DNA, the CDR3 is TGTGCCTGGAGTGGGGGCTTAAAGGTATACTATGGCTACACCTTC. Translated: CAWSGGLKVYYGYTF.

The genes are TRBV28 and TRBJ1-5; a weak D match, TRBD1 (6 bases). In germline, CDR1 is MDHEN, CDR2 SYDVKM. This CDR3 comprises 12 residues. V lost 6 bases to trimming and J lost 6 bases, with 9 bases between them. The CDR3 sequence: CASSLGAQPQHF. The CDR3 nucleotides are TGTGCCAGCAGCTTGGGGGCTCAGCCCCAGCATTTT.

This CDR3 reads CASSPRTSGDNEQFF. CDR3 nucleotides: TGTGCCAGCAGCCCTCGGACTAGCGGGGACAATGAGCAGTTCTTC. The genes are TRBV9 and TRBJ2-1, with TRBD2 matching 12 bases. The germline V gene encodes CDR1 SGDLS and CDR2 YYNGEE. This CDR3 comprises 15 residues. V trimming: 4 bases; J trimming: 5 bases; junction bases outside the gene matches: 4.

V is TRBV27 and J is TRBJ2-3; 7 bases are shared with TRBD2. Trimming cost V 5 bases and J 0 bases; bases outside gene matches: 11. The CDR3 covers 17 residues. Germline V gives CDR1 MNHEY, CDR2 SMNVEV (reference sequence). The CDR3 DNA reads TGTGCCAGCAGTCGGATCCGGGGGGTGGGGAGCACAGATACGCAGTATTTT. Residues: CASSRIRGVGSTDTQYF.

The chain employs TRBV7-9 and TRBJ2-1; perhaps TRBD1 as D (7 bases). Germline CDR1 SEHNR, CDR2 FQNEAQ (reference sequence). The germline V and J ends were trimmed by 5 bases and 9 bases, with 17 bases remaining between them. The length of the CDR3 is 14 residues. In DNA, the CDR3 is TGTGCCAGCAGCCTGACACACAGGGGAGGTGAGCAGTTCTTC. It is translated as CASSLTHRGGEQFF.

The chain recombines TRBV5-1 with TRBJ1-6, with D maybe TRBD1 (6 bases). CDR1 is SGHRS, CDR2 YFSETQ, per germline. The CDR3 runs to 15 residues. The ends were cut back, 4 bases at V and 5 bases at J, with 13 bases in the middle. The CDR3 loop reads CASSTDSSNNSPLHF. As DNA, the CDR3 is TGCGCCAGCAGCACGGACAGTTCGAATAATTCACCCCTCCACTTT.

This clone was seen only a few times. The genes are TRBV7-2 and TRBJ1-2; the match to TRBD1 covers 7 bases. The CDR3 sequence is 15 residues long. The V gene end was trimmed by 2 bases and the J gene end by 5 bases; junction bases not matched to a gene: 8. Germline V gene sequence: CDR1 SGHTA, CDR2 FQGNSA. CDR3 protein: CASSLLGTDLYGYTF. The CDR3 DNA reads as TGTGCCAGCAGCTTATTAGGGACAGACCTATATGGCTACACCTTC.

The chain couples TRBV5-1 to TRBJ1-5; D may be TRBD1 (6 bases). V was trimmed by 4 bases and J by 6 bases, leaving 20 bases between them. The CDR3 consists of 16 residues. Germline V lookup: CDR1 SGHRS, CDR2 YFSETQ. The CDR3 loop reads CASSPQAGEGPQPQHF. CDR3 DNA sequence: TGCGCCAGCAGCCCCCAGGCAGGGGAAGGACCTCAGCCCCAGCATTTT. The variable domain in full, with the rest retrieved from reference TRBV5-1 and TRBJ1-5, is KAGVTQTPRYLIKTRGQQVTLSCSPISGHRSVSWYQQTPGQGLQFLFEYFSETQRNKGNFPGRFSGRQFSNSRSEMNVSTLELGDSALYLCASSPQAGEGPQPQHFGDGTRLSIL.

The chain employs TRBV11-2 and TRBJ2-7, with 9 bases lining up with TRBD1. Germline V gene sequence: CDR1 SGHAT, CDR2 FQNNGV. Trimming removed 7 bases from V and 2 bases from J; junction bases left unmatched: 9. This CDR3 contains 15 residues. The DNA of the CDR3 is TGTGCCAGCACCGAGGACAGGGGCGTCCCCTACGAGCAGTACTTC. It yields the protein CASTEDRGVPYEQYF.